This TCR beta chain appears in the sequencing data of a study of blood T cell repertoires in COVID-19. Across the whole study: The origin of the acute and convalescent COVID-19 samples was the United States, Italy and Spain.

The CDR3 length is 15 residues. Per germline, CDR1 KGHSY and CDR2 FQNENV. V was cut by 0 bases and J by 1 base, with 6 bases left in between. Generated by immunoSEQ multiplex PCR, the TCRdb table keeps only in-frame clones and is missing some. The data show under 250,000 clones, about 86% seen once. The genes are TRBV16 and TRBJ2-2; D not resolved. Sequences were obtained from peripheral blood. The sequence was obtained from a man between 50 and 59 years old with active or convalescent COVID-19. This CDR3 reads CASSQSSGNTGELFF. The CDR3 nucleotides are TGTGCCAGCAGCCAATCGTCAGGGAACACCGGGGAGCTGTTTTTT.